This paragraph covers one TCR beta chain sequence. What it binds is unknown. RNA totalling about 0.45 to 1 ug underwent reverse transcription with random hexamers. The amplification used immunoSEQ multiplex PCR on TCR beta CDR3; it spanned 54 Vbeta and 13 Jbeta. TCRdb called the immunoSEQ multiplex PCR reads again in MiXCR, with one record for every CDR3 protein. This table has more than 65,000 distinct CDR3 sequences, roughly 94% appearing once. Sequencing of TCR beta drew on CD8+ and CD4+ T cells from blood. These data originate in a study of CD8 T cells in Susac syndrome. Study-wide context: Patients with Susac syndrome were therapy-naive, treated with corticosteroids, or treated with intravenous immunoglobulin alone when blood was collected. Overall study results and limits: The total CD8+ repertoires yielded 15 to 20 Susac-specific public clones and the CD8+ TEMRA repertoires yielded a few.

Trimming shortened V by 2 bases and J by 2 bases, and 13 bases separated the two germline ends. The germline CDR1 and CDR2 sequences are MGHDK and SYGVNS. This CDR3 has 15 amino acids. V usage is TRBV25-1 and J usage is TRBJ2-7, with a tentative D call TRBD1 (5 bases). Sequencing was performed on CD8+ T cells from PBMCs. The TCR was taken from a human donor with Susac syndrome. The CDR3 loop is CASSEGHSLTYEQYF. The CDR3 coding sequence is TGTGCCAGCAGTGAAGGACACAGCTTAACCTACGAGCAGTACTTC.